Described below is a single TCR beta chain sequence and its context. The data are from a study of blood T cell repertoires in COVID-19. Germline V gene data show CDR1 as DFQATT and CDR2 as SNEGSKA (reference sequence). This CDR3 spans 8 amino acids. Original handling: Amplification of reference gene primers was used by the study to estimate nucleated cell counts. Sequencing used immunoSEQ multiplex PCR; TCRdb keeps in-frame clones, though not all of them. For V, J and clone size, that table is used; D and trimming come from the DNA. Found here are some 150,000 clones, about four fifths of them singletons; the top ten hold 2.6%.

What was sequenced was peripheral blood. The V call is TRBV20-1, the J call TRBJ1-2; tentative D call: TRBD1 (6 bases). The source is a human donor with acute or convalescent COVID-19. The donor label of this sample is uncertain. The CDR3 sequence: CSTWDNTF. For the CDR3, the DNA is TGCAGCACGTGGGACAACACCTTC.